This T cell receptor (beta chain) was found in a study of PD-1 blockade in mismatch repair-deficient tumors. The overall study: Patients had around 12 mismatch repair-deficient cancer types, all previously treated and progressing.

Study results and caveats: Tumor-resident clones, often undetectable pretreatment in blood, expanded then contracted after pembrolizumab.

Every patient had mismatch repair deficiency by PCR or immunohistochemistry. The TCR-sequenced patients were three responders to pembrolizumab. This CDR3 has 16 amino acids. From germline, CDR1 is GTSNPN and CDR2 SVGIG (reference sequence). V lost 2 bases and J lost 2; bases outside the gene matches: 6. The data were produced by immunoSEQ multiplex PCR, yet TCRdb's version contains in-frame clones alone and is incomplete. Here the sample spans 80,000 to 100,000 clones, approximately 84% being singletons. As regards this clone: Its antigen is still unknown.

The chain recombines TRBV30 with TRBJ2-3; TRBD2 agrees at 11 bases. This receptor was obtained from an adult with mismatch repair-deficient cancer. Sequencing was performed on peripheral blood, taken 12 weeks after starting pembrolizumab. In DNA, the CDR3 is TGTGCCTGGAGTACGGGACTAGCGGAGGCCACAGATACGCAGTATTTT. This encodes CAWSTGLAEATDTQYF.